This T cell receptor (beta chain) comes out of a study of blood T cell repertoires in COVID-19. Turning to the study itself: Donors in the United States, Italy and Spain gave samples during acute or convalescent COVID-19. Nucleic acid was either cDNA or gDNA, and it came from T cells, B-cell-depleted T cells, or PBMCs.

Authors' processing steps: Nucleated cell number was recorded as an estimate derived from reference gene primer amplification. Produced via immunoSEQ multiplex PCR; TCRdb's table is partial and in-frame only. V and J calls plus clone size are reproduced from that table; the DNA served to infer D and trimming. Here the sample spans 150,000 to 200,000 clones, approximately 90% being singletons. To note about this clone: The germline gene is not matched at one end of the junction; a read error may be the cause.

This CDR3 has 17 amino acids. Looked up from germline, CDR1 is SSHAT and CDR2 is FNYEAQ (reference sequence). J is TRBJ2-2 and V is TRBV7-7; 11 bases fit TRBD2. The TCR comes from a human donor in a cohort sampled during active COVID-19. Specimen: peripheral blood. The CDR3 DNA sequence: TGTGCTAGCAGCTTAGCGGTAACTAGCGGGGGAGCCGGGGAGCTGTTTTTT. Translated, it gives CASSLAVTSGGAGELFF. The whole variable domain, filled in from reference TRBV7-7 and TRBJ2-2, reads GAGVSQSPRYKVTKRGQDVTLRCDPISSHATLYWYQQALGQGPEFLTYFNYEAQPDKSGLPSDRFSAERPEGSISTLTIQRTEQRDSAMYRCASSLAVTSGGAGELFFGEGSRLTVL.